This entry lists 5 T cell receptor beta chains sequenced from one sample in a study of monozygotic twins with inflammatory bowel disease. With the 5' RACE reads reprocessed, TCRdb shows one record per CDR3 protein and no DNA. This sample's clone table lists 200,000 to 250,000 distinct CDR3 sequences. Source material: blood. These receptors all stem from a human donor with ulcerative colitis or Crohn's disease, or a healthy co-twin of an affected twin (not recorded which).

This chain uses TRBV5-1 with TRBJ1-1; TCRdb indicates TRBD1, and absent DNA this call remains unverified. The germline V gene encodes CDR1 SGHRS and CDR2 YFSETQ. The CDR3 loop spans 15 amino acids. The CDR3 protein is CASSGQGVANTEAFF.

V gene TRBV18 combines with J gene TRBJ2-7; without DNA, the TCRdb call of TRBD1 cannot be checked. Germline CDR1 and CDR2: KGHSH and LQKENI. CDR3 length equals 14 residues. The chain's CDR3 is CASSPGQSSYEQYF.

V usage is TRBV7-9 and J usage is TRBJ2-2. The CDR3 runs to 13 residues. Germline V gives CDR1 SEHNR, CDR2 FQNEAQ (reference sequence). CDR3 sequence: CASSLEGYGELFF.

The rearrangement links TRBV9 to TRBJ2-3; there is no DNA to check the TCRdb D call of TRBD1. The germline CDR1 and CDR2 sequences are SGDLS and YYNGEE. The CDR3 spans 16 residues. CDR3: CASSVTPAGGRDTQYF.

The gene calls are TRBV20-1 and TRBJ1-1. Germline-derived CDR1 and CDR2 are DFQATT and SNEGSKA (reference sequence). The CDR3 sequence is 13 residues long. Here the CDR3 reads CSARELVITEAFF.